One and the same sample provided the 14 T cell receptor beta chains below, sequenced in a study of T-cell reconstitution after alpha-beta-depleted transplantation in children. During its preparation, the TCRbeta library received unique molecular identifiers. TCRdb re-analysed the PCR reads in MiXCR, keeping a single row per CDR3 protein. The table records 450,000 to 600,000 distinct CDR3 sequences, over 10% of them present only once. The specimen was PBMCs, mostly from graft donor cells, collected 360 days after TCRalphabeta/CD19-depleted stem cell transplant. The source of these receptors is a male patient younger than 18 who had a stem cell transplant for acute myeloid leukemia, so the T cells may come from the graft donor.

In this sample, this clonotype turned up a few times. The chain joins TRBV12-3 or TRBV12-4 to TRBJ1-5, with D unresolved. Trimming cost V 3 bases and J 3 bases, with 12 bases left between them. The CDR3 length is 15 residues. The CDR3 region has the DNA TGTGCCAGCAGTTTGCTCGATAACAACAATCAGCCCCAGCATTTT. This translates into CASSLLDNNNQPQHF.

This clonotype was counted between two and nine times. This chain links TRBV25-1 with TRBJ2-1, with D perhaps matching TRBD1 or TRBD2 (5 bases each). This CDR3 is 17 amino acids long. Germline-derived CDR1 and CDR2 are MGHDK and SYGVNS. Between the trimmed V and J ends, which lost 2 bases and 0 bases, there was a span of 14 bases. The CDR3: CASSEPLGTRSYNEQFF. For the CDR3, the DNA is TGTGCCAGCAGTGAACCCTTAGGGACCCGCTCCTACAATGAGCAGTTCTTC.

The chain has TRBV20-1 and TRBJ1-1; TRBD1 might be the D (6 bases). Germline loops: CDR1 DFQATT, CDR2 SNEGSKA (reference sequence). The CDR3 has 13 residues. With 5 bases removed from V and 4 bases from J, the gap between germline ends came to 14 bases. CDR3 nucleotides: TGCAGTGCTCCCTGGGGAGGGGGCACTGAAGCTTTCTTT. It yields the protein CSAPWGGGTEAFF.

This clonotype was seen a few times. The rearrangement uses TRBV6-5 and TRBJ1-6; D not certain. Germline assignment: CDR1 MNHEY and CDR2 SVGAGI. This CDR3 is built from 16 residues. The germline V and J ends were trimmed by 1 base and 7 bases, with 14 bases remaining between them. Written as DNA, the CDR3 is TGTGCCAGCAGTTACTACAGCCCCACTTCAAATTCACCCCTCCACTTT. Translated, it gives CASSYYSPTSNSPLHF.

V and J are TRBV13 and TRBJ2-7, with D unclear. Between the trimmed V and J ends, which lost 3 bases and 0 bases, there was a span of 15 bases. From germline, CDR1 is PRHDT and CDR2 FYEKMQ (reference sequence). This CDR3 is built from 16 residues. In DNA form, the CDR3 reads TGTGCCAGCAGCTTGCTAACGCCTCCGGGCTCCTACGAGCAGTACTTC. This sequence encodes CASSLLTPPGSYEQYF.

The chain couples TRBV7-2 to TRBJ2-6; 8 nucleotides match TRBD2. After removal of 5 bases from V and 4 bases from J, the junction contained 1 base not matched to a gene. Germline assignment: CDR1 SGHTA and CDR2 FQGNSA. The CDR3 totals 14 residues. The CDR3 spells CASSRGGGANVLTF. The CDR3 DNA sequence: TGTGCCAGCAGCCGGGGGGGCGGGGCCAACGTCCTGACTTTC.

In its sample, this clonotype was seen a few times. This chain connects TRBV12-3 or TRBV12-4 to TRBJ2-1, with D tentatively TRBD1 or TRBD2 (5 bases each). V lost 6 bases, J lost 0 bases, and 21 bases lay in between. This CDR3 has 18 residues. The CDR3 loop reads CASRGFIVPGSSYNEQFF. The CDR3 region has the DNA TGTGCCAGCAGGGGTTTTATAGTCCCAGGGAGCTCCTACAATGAGCAGTTCTTC.

This clonotype has a count of ten or more. The rearrangement links TRBV6-2 or TRBV6-3 to TRBJ2-1; 8 nucleotides match TRBD1. The CDR3 length is 14 residues. V trimming: 8 bases; J trimming: 7 bases; junction bases outside the gene matches: 10. In germline, CDR1 is MNHEY, CDR2 SVGEGT. CDR3 amino acids: CASAYRTGLNEQFF. The DNA of the CDR3 is TGTGCCAGCGCCTACCGGACAGGGTTGAATGAGCAGTTCTTC.

This clonotype was counted at least ten times. The chain is built from TRBV29-1 and TRBJ2-7; the match to TRBD2 covers 9 bases. Germline values: CDR1 SQVTM, CDR2 ANQGSEA. The CDR3 length is 15 residues. The V gene end was trimmed by 3 bases and the J gene end by 3 bases; junction bases not matched to a gene: 9. The chain's CDR3 is CSVEEGGGRGYEQYF. The CDR3 nucleotides read TGCAGCGTTGAGGAAGGGGGCGGGAGGGGCTACGAGCAGTACTTC.

This clonotype was seen more than once but under ten times. The gene calls are TRBV29-1 and TRBJ1-1; perhaps TRBD1 as D (5 bases). Deletions cut 6 bases from V and 0 bases from J, with 17 bases between. This CDR3 has 15 amino acids. CDR1 SQVTM and CDR2 ANQGSEA come from the germline V gene. CDR3 nucleotide sequence: TGCAGCGTCGCCGGGACGCCGACCATGAACACTGAAGCTTTCTTT. Protein sequence: CSVAGTPTMNTEAFF.

This clonotype was observed many times. Relative to the germline gene, one junction end is altered; a read error may explain this. The chain is built from TRBV29-1 and TRBJ2-3, with D possibly matching TRBD2 (7 bases). The V gene's germline CDR1 is SQVTM and CDR2 ANQGSEA. The CDR3 extends over 11 amino acids. The CDR3 DNA follows: TGCAGCGTTGGAGGGGGGGAGGGCCAGAATTTT. It codes for CSVGGGEGQNF.

This clonotype was picked up a small number of times. The chain links TRBV20-1 to TRBJ2-3; D possibly corresponds to TRBD2 (5 bases). This CDR3 has 11 residues. Germline-derived CDR1 and CDR2 are DFQATT and SNEGSKA (reference sequence). The V gene lost 6 bases and the J gene lost 6 bases, with 10 bases spanning the gap. The DNA of the CDR3 is TGCAGTGCAACGCGGAGGGATACGCAGTATTTT. Translation: CSATRRDTQYF.

This clonotype was found many times. The V call is TRBV28, the J call TRBJ2-7, with D uncertain. Per the germline V gene, CDR1 is MDHEN and CDR2 is SYDVKM. The CDR3 is 12 residues long. V lost 5 bases and J lost 3, with 8 bases in between. The DNA for the CDR3 is TGTGCCAGCAGTCAGACATTCTACGAGCAGTACTTC. Amino acids: CASSQTFYEQYF.

This clonotype was observed a handful of times. This chain links TRBV28 with TRBJ2-3; 9 nucleotides match TRBD2. Losses at the gene ends were 3 bases for V and 6 bases for J; bases not matched to a gene: 4. Germline V gene sequence: CDR1 MDHEN, CDR2 SYDVKM. The CDR3 consists of 14 residues. The chain's CDR3 is CASSFSGRGDTQYF. CDR3 bases: TGTGCCAGCAGTTTTAGCGGGAGAGGGGATACGCAGTATTTT.